The present entry profiles one T cell receptor (beta chain) with its context. Unique molecular identifiers were incorporated into the prepared TCRbeta library. TCRdb fed the PCR reads into MiXCR, producing one record per CDR3 protein. This table holds about 540,000 distinct CDR3 sequences, about a sixth found once. This entry comes from a study of T-cell reconstitution after alpha-beta-depleted transplantation in children. The ends lost 1 base at V and 1 base at J; junction bases unmatched: 13. Looked up from germline, CDR1 is SGHAT and CDR2 is FQNNGV. The CDR3 is 19 residues long. The source material was PBMCs from the stem cell graft donor, sampled from the stem cell graft. The receptor comes from a human donor who donated a stem cell graft to a child with acute lymphoblastic leukemia. This chain joins TRBV11-2 and TRBJ2-3, with 8 bases fitting TRBD2. This chain's CDR3 is CASSLGSGGGRAGTDTQYF. The CDR3 bases are TGTGCCAGCAGCTTAGGAAGTGGCGGGGGGAGGGCCGGCACAGATACGCAGTATTTT.